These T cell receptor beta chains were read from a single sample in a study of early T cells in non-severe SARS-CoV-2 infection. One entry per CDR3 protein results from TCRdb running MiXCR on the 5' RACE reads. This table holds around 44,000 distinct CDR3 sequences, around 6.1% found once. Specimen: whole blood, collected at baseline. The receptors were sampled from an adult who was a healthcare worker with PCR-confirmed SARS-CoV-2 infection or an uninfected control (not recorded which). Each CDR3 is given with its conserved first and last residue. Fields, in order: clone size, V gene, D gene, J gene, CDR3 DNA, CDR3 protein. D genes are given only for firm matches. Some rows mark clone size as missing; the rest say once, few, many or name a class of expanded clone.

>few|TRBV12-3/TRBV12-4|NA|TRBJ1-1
TGTGCCAGCAGTTTACTAACAGACTCTGAAGCTTTCTTT
CASSLLTDSEAFF
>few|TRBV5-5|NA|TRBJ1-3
TGTGCCAGCAGCTTGGAGGGACACTCTGGAAACACCATATATTTT
CASSLEGHSGNTIYF
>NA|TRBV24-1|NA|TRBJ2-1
TGTGCCACCAGTGGGCAGGGTCTATACAATGAGCAGTTCTTC
CATSGQGLYNEQFF
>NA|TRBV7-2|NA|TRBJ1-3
TGTGCCAGCAGCTTAATAGGAATCTCCGGAAACACCATATATTTT
CASSLIGISGNTIYF
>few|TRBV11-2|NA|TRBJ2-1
TGTGCCAGCAGTCCGTTCAGGGGGCAGTTCTTC
CASSPFRGQFF
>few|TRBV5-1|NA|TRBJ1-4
TGCGCCAGCAGCAAGGACACCACCGAAAAACTGTTTTTT
CASSKDTTEKLFF
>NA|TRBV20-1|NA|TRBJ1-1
TGCAGTGCTCCTCAGACCTTGAACACTGAAGCTTTCTTT
CSAPQTLNTEAFF
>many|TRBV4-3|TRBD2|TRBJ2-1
TGCGCCAGCTCCCGCGGGCGGGGGGCCTCCTACAATGAGCAGTTCTTC
CASSRGRGASYNEQFF
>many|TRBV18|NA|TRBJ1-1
TGTGCCAGCTCCCAAACTGAAGCTTTCTTT
CASSQTEAFF
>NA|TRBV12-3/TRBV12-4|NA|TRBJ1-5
TGTGCCAGCAGTTTCCGTAGGGGGACCATCAATCAGCCCCAGCATTTT
CASSFRRGTINQPQHF
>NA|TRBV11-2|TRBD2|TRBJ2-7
TGTGCCAGCAGGCGAGCCCCGGGACTAGCGGGAGTGTTC
CASRRAPGLAGVF
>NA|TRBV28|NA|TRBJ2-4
TGTGCCAGCAGTTTAGTAGCCAAAAACATTCAGTACTTC
CASSLVAKNIQYF
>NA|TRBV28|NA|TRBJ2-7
TGTGCCACCAGCCCTGAAGGCAGGGACTACGAGCAGTACTTC
CATSPEGRDYEQYF
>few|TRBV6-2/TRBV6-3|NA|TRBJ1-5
TGTGCCAGCAGTGACAGCGGCCATGAGCCCCAGCATTTT
CASSDSGHEPQHF
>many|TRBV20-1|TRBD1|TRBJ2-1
TGCAGTGCCCAACAGGGGAGTGGGTACAATGAGCAGTTCTTC
CSAQQGSGYNEQFF
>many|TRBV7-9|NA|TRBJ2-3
TGTGCCAGCAGCTTCTCTGGGCGGCCGACGCAGTATTTT
CASSFSGRPTQYF
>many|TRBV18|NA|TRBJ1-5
TGTGCCAGCTCGGGATCCGCCAATCAGCCCCAGCATTTT
CASSGSANQPQHF
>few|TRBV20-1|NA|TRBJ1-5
TGCAGTGCCACCGGGGGCAGGGGAGCCCAGCCCCAGCATTTT
CSATGGRGAQPQHF
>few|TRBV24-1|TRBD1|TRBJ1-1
TGTGCCACCAGGGGACAGGGGGCGGACACTGAAGCTTTCTTT
CATRGQGADTEAFF
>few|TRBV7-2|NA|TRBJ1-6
TGTGCCAGCAAACTGTACAGCATCAATTCACCCCTCCACTTT
CASKLYSINSPLHF
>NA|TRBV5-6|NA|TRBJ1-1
TGTGCCAGCAGCTCCTTTCGCCCCACTGAAGCTTTCTTT
CASSSFRPTEAFF
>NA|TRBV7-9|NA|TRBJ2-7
TGTGCCAGCAGCTTTTGGGACTCCTACGAGCAGTACTTC
CASSFWDSYEQYF
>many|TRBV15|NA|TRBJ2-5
TGTGCCACCAGCAGAGAAGGTCGTTTTTCAGAGACCCAGTACTTC
CATSREGRFSETQYF
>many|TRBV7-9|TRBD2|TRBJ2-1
TGTGCCAGCAGTCCAACCTTCCAACTAGCGGGAGTTTGGAATGAGCAGTTCTTC
CASSPTFQLAGVWNEQFF
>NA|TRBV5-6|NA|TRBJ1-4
TGTGCCAGCAGCCTTAAAGGGGGGAGTGAAAAACTGTTTTTT
CASSLKGGSEKLFF
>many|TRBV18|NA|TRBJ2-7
TGTGCCAGCTCGCCTAACCGGGGTCCCGAGCAGTACTTC
CASSPNRGPEQYF
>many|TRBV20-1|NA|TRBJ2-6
TGCAGTGCTGCAAGGGGGATTACCTCTGGGGCCAACGTCCTGACTTTC
CSAARGITSGANVLTF
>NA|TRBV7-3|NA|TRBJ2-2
TGTGCCAGCAGCTTTGGGTCCGGGGAGCTGTTTTTT
CASSFGSGELFF
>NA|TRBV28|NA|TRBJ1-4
TGTGCCAGCAGGGGTGATGGAAAACTGTTTTTT
CASRGDGKLFF
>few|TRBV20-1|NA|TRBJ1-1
TGCAGTGCTGAGCGGGGGATGACTGAAGCTTTCTTT
CSAERGMTEAFF
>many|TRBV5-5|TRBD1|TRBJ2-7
TGTGCCAGCAGCTTCGCGTACGGACAGGGGTTTGAAGAGCAGTACTTC
CASSFAYGQGFEEQYF
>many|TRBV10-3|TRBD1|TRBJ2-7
TGTGCCATCAGTGGGACAGGGGGTCTCTACGAGCAGTACTTC
CAISGTGGLYEQYF
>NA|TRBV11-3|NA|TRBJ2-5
TGTGCCAGCAGCTTAGAGCTCAATAAAGAGACCCAGTACTTC
CASSLELNKETQYF
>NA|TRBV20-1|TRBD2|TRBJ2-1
TGCAGTGCTAGACCTCCACTAGCGGGGGACTACAATGAGCAGTTCTTC
CSARPPLAGDYNEQFF
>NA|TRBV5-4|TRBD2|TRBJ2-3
TGTGCCAGCAGCTTGCTTCCCAGCGGGGGGAGCACAGATACGCAGTATTTT
CASSLLPSGGSTDTQYF
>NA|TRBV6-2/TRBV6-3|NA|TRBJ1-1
TGTGCCAGCGGAAACCAGGGGAGAGGTGCTGAAGCTTTCTTT
CASGNQGRGAEAFF
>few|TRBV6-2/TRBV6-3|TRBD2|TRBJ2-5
TGTGCCAGCGGAACTAGCGGGAGTTTCGGAGAGACCCAGTACTTC
CASGTSGSFGETQYF
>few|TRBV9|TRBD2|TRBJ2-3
TGTGCCAGCAGCGTAGGACTAGCGGGAGCCACAGATACGCAGTATTTT
CASSVGLAGATDTQYF
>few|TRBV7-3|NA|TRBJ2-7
TGTGCCAGCAGTTCGGGGTCCCCCTACGAGCAGTACTTC
CASSSGSPYEQYF
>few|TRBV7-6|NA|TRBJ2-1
TGTGCCAGCGCCCGTGGAAACCCAGCCTACAATGAGCAGTTCTTC
CASARGNPAYNEQFF
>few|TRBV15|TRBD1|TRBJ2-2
TGTGCCACCAGCTCCCCCCAGGGGGCTTCCGGGGAGCTGTTTTTT
CATSSPQGASGELFF
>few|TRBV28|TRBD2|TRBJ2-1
TGTGCCAGCAGCCTAACTAGCGGGGTGCTTAATGAGCAGTTCTTC
CASSLTSGVLNEQFF
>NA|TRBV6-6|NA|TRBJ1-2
TGTGCCAGCAGTTACGACATGCTTCGCTATGGCTACACCTTC
CASSYDMLRYGYTF
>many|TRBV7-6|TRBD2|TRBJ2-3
TGTGCCAGCAGCCCCCCGGGACTAGACACAGATACGCAGTATTTT
CASSPPGLDTDTQYF
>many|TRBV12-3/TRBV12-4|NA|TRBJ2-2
TGTGCCAGCAGTTTTTATCTCACCGGGGAGCTGTTTTTT
CASSFYLTGELFF
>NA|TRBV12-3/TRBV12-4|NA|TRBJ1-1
TGTGCCAGCAGTTTATGGGGAATCACTGAAGCTTTCTTT
CASSLWGITEAFF
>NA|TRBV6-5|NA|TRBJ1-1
TGTGCCAGCAGTATCGGGAGGGTTTCCACTGAAGCTTTCTTT
CASSIGRVSTEAFF
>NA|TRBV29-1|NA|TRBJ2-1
TGCAGCGTGGATGAGCAGTTCTTC
CSVDEQFF
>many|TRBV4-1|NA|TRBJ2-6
TGCGCCAGCAGCCAAGACTATACCTCTGGGGCCAACGTCCTGACTTTC
CASSQDYTSGANVLTF
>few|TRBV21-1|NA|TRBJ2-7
TGTGCCAGCAGCAAAGTGGGACCAAGTCGTCGCGAGCAGTACTTC
CASSKVGPSRREQYF
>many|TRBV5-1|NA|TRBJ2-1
TGCGCCAGCAGCTTGATAGGATCAGGGTACAATGAGCAGTTCTTC
CASSLIGSGYNEQFF
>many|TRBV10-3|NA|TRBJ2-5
TGTGCCATCAGTGAGGGTCTATGGGAGACCCAGTACTTC
CAISEGLWETQYF